Included here is one TCR beta chain sequence, with context. Its target is not known. The germline V and J ends were trimmed by 2 bases and 1 base, with 9 bases remaining between them. Germline V lookup: CDR1 KGHSH, CDR2 LQKENI. The CDR3 totals 15 residues. The record originates from a study of T cell responses to AZD1222 COVID-19 vaccine. Study overall: Some second doses came at about 4 weeks and others at about 12 weeks; these were pooled. Study-wide findings and caveats: Regions left unmutated in variants are reportedly the target of nearly half of spike-specific TCRs. Dominant at 160-218 and 743-854, vaccine-associated CD4 TCRs also spanned spike. Just six people given AZD1222 tested seropositive at baseline.

Sequencing used immunoSEQ multiplex PCR; TCRdb keeps in-frame clones, though not all of them. The sample consists of around 160,000 clones, about 90% of them appearing once. The chain links TRBV18 to TRBJ2-1, with TRBD2 as a possible D gene (5 bases). The source is an adult in good health. The specimen was peripheral blood, collected on day 0 of AZD1222 vaccination. The CDR3 sequence: CASSPGERSYNEQFF. DNA of the CDR3: TGTGCCAGCTCACCAGGGGAGAGGTCCTACAATGAGCAGTTCTTC.